A selection of T cell receptor beta chains follows, all from one sample in a study of blood T cell repertoires in COVID-19. Sequencing used immunoSEQ multiplex PCR; TCRdb keeps in-frame clones, though not all of them. The sample carries a few hundred thousand clones, around 83% recorded once. The sample was PBMCs or T cells enriched from blood (not recorded which). All receptors derive from a woman between 35 and 50 years old who had recovered from COVID-19. CDR3s include the opening cysteine and the closing phenylalanine or tryptophan. The D gene is left open where the match is weak. For some rows the clone size is stated as once, few or many, or as a class when expanded; others skip it.

abundance	v_gene	j_gene	d_gene	CDR3aa	CDR3nt
.	TRBV7-9	TRBJ2-1	.	CASSHREGSYNEQFF	TGTGCCAGCAGTCACAGGGAGGGCTCCTACAATGAGCAGTTCTTC
.	TRBV7-9	TRBJ2-3	.	CASSPPGPDTQYF	TGTGCCAGCAGCCCCCCTGGGCCCGATACGCAGTATTTT
once	TRBV7-2	TRBJ2-1	TRBD2	CASSPSGTSGKSGEQFF	TGTGCCAGCAGCCCTAGCGGGACTAGCGGGAAGTCAGGTGAGCAGTTCTTC
.	TRBV30	TRBJ2-3	TRBD2	CAWSVRVAGGGPQYF	TGTGCCTGGAGTGTACGGGTAGCGGGAGGGGGTCCGCAGTATTTT
.	TRBV12-5	TRBJ2-2	TRBD1	CASGLVLTGSAGELFF	TGTGCTAGTGGTTTGGTACTGACAGGGAGTGCCGGGGAGCTGTTTTTT
once	TRBV7-9	TRBJ2-1	.	CAVPLARGNEQFF	TGTGCCGTCCCCCTGGCGCGGGGAAATGAGCAGTTCTTC
.	TRBV15	TRBJ2-1	.	CATSRSTGVPYNEQFF	TGTGCCACCAGCAGGAGTACAGGAGTCCCTTACAATGAGCAGTTCTTC
.	TRBV28	TRBJ2-7	.	CASIDRRHEQYF	TGTGCCAGCATTGACAGGAGGCACGAGCAGTACTTC
.	TRBV19	TRBJ1-2	TRBD1	CASSIQGADGYTF	TGTGCCAGTAGTATCCAGGGGGCTGATGGCTACACCTTC
.	TRBV5-4	TRBJ1-2	.	CASTTGTSGGGYGYTF	TGTGCCAGCACCACGGGGACCTCTGGCGGGGGCTATGGCTACACCTTC
.	TRBV9	TRBJ2-5	TRBD2	CASSGLRLAGGLETQYF	TGTGCCAGCAGCGGACTAAGACTAGCGGGAGGATTGGAGACCCAGTACTTC
.	TRBV7-2	TRBJ1-6	.	CASSLSRPDSYSPLHF	TGTGCCAGCAGCTTATCACGTCCGGACAGTTATTCACCCCTCCACTTT
.	TRBV5-1	TRBJ1-3	.	CASSISRGSGNTIYF	TGCGCCAGCAGCATCTCTAGGGGCTCTGGAAACACCATATATTTT
once	TRBV27	TRBJ2-7	TRBD2	CASSSGRGLYEQYF	TGTGCCAGCAGCAGCGGGAGGGGGTTGTACGAGCAGTACTTC
.	TRBV6-5	TRBJ1-2	.	CASSWEEGNYGYTF	TGTGCCAGCAGCTGGGAGGAGGGTAACTATGGCTACACCTTC
.	TRBV7-8	TRBJ2-1	TRBD2	CASSLGLVGLAGYHEQFF	TGTGCCAGCAGCTTAGGGCTCGTTGGACTAGCGGGATATCATGAGCAGTTCTTC
once	TRBV18	TRBJ1-1	.	CASSPVLGAGNTEAFF	TGTGCCAGCTCACCCGTTTTGGGCGCCGGGAACACTGAAGCTTTCTTT
.	TRBV7-2	TRBJ2-2	TRBD2	CASSSGTSGTGELFF	TGTGCCAGCAGTTCCGGGACTAGCGGGACCGGGGAGCTGTTTTTT
.	TRBV28	TRBJ1-6	.	CASKVAGGGAHRSPLHF	TGTGCCAGCAAAGTCGCAGGTGGGGGGGCCCACCGTTCACCCCTCCACTTT
.	TRBV3-1/TRBV3-2	TRBJ2-1	.	CASSQGISSVGVYNEQFF	TGTGCCAGCAGCCAAGGGATCTCTAGCGTTGGGGTTTATAATGAGCAGTTCTTC
.	TRBV7-3	TRBJ2-7	.	CASSLTRTNEQYF	TGTGCCAGCAGCTTAACGCGGACTAATGAGCAGTACTTC
few	TRBV2	TRBJ2-3	TRBD1	CASSKQGEGTDTQYF	TGTGCCAGTTCAAAACAGGGGGAGGGCACAGATACGCAGTATTTT
.	TRBV24-1	TRBJ1-5	.	CATSDFPAPDRSNQPQHF	TGTGCCACCAGTGATTTTCCCGCACCCGACAGGAGCAATCAGCCCCAGCATTTT
.	TRBV28	TRBJ1-1	.	CASSFTAGRSTEAFF	TGTGCCAGCAGTTTTACGGCAGGGCGGAGCACTGAAGCTTTCTTT
.	TRBV5-4	TRBJ2-3	.	CASSFATNRVADTQYF	TGTGCCAGCAGCTTTGCGACTAACAGAGTAGCAGATACGCAGTATTTT
.	TRBV28	TRBJ2-7	TRBD2	CASRYAGVSSYEQYF	TGTGCCAGCAGATATGCGGGAGTTAGCTCCTACGAGCAGTACTTC
.	TRBV5-6	TRBJ1-2	.	CASSLGGRRPNYGYTF	TGTGCCAGCAGCTTGGGAGGAAGGAGACCTAACTATGGCTACACCTTC
.	TRBV11-2	TRBJ2-1	.	CASSLRPDSSYNEQFF	TGTGCCAGCAGCTTGCGACCGGACAGCTCCTACAATGAGCAGTTCTTC
.	TRBV7-2	TRBJ2-1	TRBD2	CASSLYVLAGNNEQFF	TGTGCCAGCAGCTTATACGTTCTAGCGGGCAACAATGAGCAGTTCTTC
.	TRBV28	TRBJ1-4	.	CASSGPMGGFAEKLFF	TGTGCCAGCAGTGGGCCCATGGGAGGATTCGCTGAAAAACTGTTTTTT